Listed here are 22 T cell receptor beta chains from one sample, sequenced in a study of blood T cell repertoires in COVID-19. Generated by immunoSEQ multiplex PCR, the TCRdb table keeps only in-frame clones and is missing some. The data hold some 250,000 clones, with nearly 90% observed a single time. The sample was peripheral blood. Source of these receptors: a woman younger than 45 with acute or convalescent COVID-19.

The gene calls are TRBV5-1 and TRBJ1-4, with 7 bases aligning to TRBD1. J lost 0 bases, V lost 5 bases, and 10 bases had no gene match. CDR1 and CDR2 from the germline V gene are SGHRS and YFSETQ. This CDR3 spans 17 amino acids. The CDR3 coding sequence is TGCGCCAGCAGTCGTTCGGGACAGAGCACAACTAATGAAAAACTGTTTTTT. The encoded protein is CASSRSGQSTTNEKLFF.

This chain uses TRBV6-1 with TRBJ2-3, with TRBD1 identical over 7 bases. The V gene's germline CDR1 is MNHNS and CDR2 SASEGT. This CDR3 spans 17 amino acids. V was clipped by 4 bases and J by 0 bases; unmatched bases: 10. CDR3 region: CASSGNRGPTSTDTQYF. In nucleotides, the CDR3 is TGTGCCAGCAGTGGAAACAGGGGCCCGACTAGCACAGATACGCAGTATTTT.

Here the CDR3 reads CASRGPGQGSGEQYF. The DNA for the CDR3 is TGTGCCAGCAGGGGACCGGGACAGGGCTCAGGTGAGCAGTACTTC. The chain is built from TRBV6-5 and TRBJ2-7, with 9 bases matching TRBD1. V gave up 6 bases and J gave up 7 bases; unmatched junction bases: 13. The germline V gene has CDR1 MNHEY and CDR2 SVGAGI. This CDR3 is 15 amino acids long.

V and J are TRBV3-1 (or the pseudogene TRBV3-2) and TRBJ1-1; 10 bases fit TRBD1. V trimming: 4 bases; J trimming: 3 bases; junction bases outside the gene matches: 2. CDR1 and CDR2 (germline): LGHDT, YNNKEL (reference sequence). The CDR3 runs to 14 residues. CDR3 coding DNA: TGTGCCAGCAGCCCGGACAGGGGGTACACTGAAGCTTTCTTT. Translating it yields CASSPDRGYTEAFF.

The chain has TRBV12-3 or TRBV12-4 and TRBJ1-2; D is perhaps TRBD1 (6 bases). Trimming shortened V by 2 bases and J by 13 bases, and 11 bases separated the two germline ends. The CDR3 contains 11 residues. CDR3 DNA sequence: TGTGCCAGCAGTTTAAAACAGGGCCTCACCTTC. Protein sequence: CASSLKQGLTF.

This rearrangement joins TRBV9 to TRBJ2-7; TRBD2 aligns across 10 bases. CDR3 size: 17 residues. In germline, CDR1 is SGDLS, CDR2 YYNGEE. V was clipped by 0 bases and J by 3 bases; unmatched bases: 9. The CDR3 nucleotides read TGTGCCAGCAGCGTAGCATCCTCGTCTAGCGGGAGCTACGAGCAGTACTTC. It translates to CASSVASSSSGSYEQYF. Variable domain in full (rest from reference TRBV9 and TRBJ2-7): DSGVTQTPKHLITATGQRVTLRCSPRSGDLSVYWYQQSLDQGLQFLIQYYNGEERAKGNILERFSAQQFPDLHSELNLSSLELGDSALYFCASSVASSSSGSYEQYFGPGTRLTVT.

J is TRBJ2-3 and V is TRBV7-9; D might be TRBD2 (6 bases). Germline-derived CDR1 and CDR2 are SEHNR and FQNEAQ (reference sequence). The CDR3 runs 16 residues. V shed 1 base and J shed 2 bases, with 13 bases lying between them. CDR3 nucleotides: TGTGCCAGCAGCTTAGTCGGAGGGGCCCACACAGATACGCAGTATTTT. Amino acids: CASSLVGGAHTDTQYF.

This chain uses TRBV11-3 with TRBJ1-4, with D possibly matching TRBD1 (6 bases). Looked up from germline, CDR1 is SGHNT and CDR2 is YENEEA. The CDR3 sequence is 14 residues long. Trimming pared 4 bases from V and 7 bases from J, leaving 13 bases between. DNA of the CDR3: TGTGCCAGCAGCTCCGTTGGGGGCGGTGAAAAACTGTTTTTT. Translated, it gives CASSSVGGGEKLFF.

About this clone itself: At one end, the junction sequence differs from germline, possibly due to a read error. V and J are TRBV9 and TRBJ2-4; 9 bases match TRBD1. CDR1 is SGDLS, CDR2 YYNGEE, per germline. This CDR3 spans 12 amino acids. CDR3 loop: CASSVVGTGMNF. Here the CDR3 DNA reads TGTGCCAGCAGCGTAGTAGGGACAGGGATGAACTTC.

In this sample, this clone turned up a few times. The rearrangement links TRBV13 to TRBJ2-1; D uncertain. The CDR3 covers 14 residues. Germline CDR1 PRHDT, CDR2 FYEKMQ (reference sequence). With 0 bases removed from V and 5 bases from J, the gap between germline ends came to 8 bases. As DNA, the CDR3 is TGTGCCAGCAGCTTAGGTAGAACTAACAATGAGCAGTTCTTC. Its translation is CASSLGRTNNEQFF.

This chain links TRBV25-1 with TRBJ1-3, with 9 nucleotides matching TRBD1. Per the germline V gene, CDR1 is MGHDK and CDR2 is SYGVNS. This CDR3 has 16 amino acids. J was trimmed by 6 bases and V by 4 bases; bases with no gene match: 10. CDR3 region: CASSGVRGQGANTIYF. The CDR3 DNA reads TGTGCCAGCAGTGGGGTAAGGGGACAGGGAGCAAACACCATATATTTT. Variable domain in full (rest from reference TRBV25-1 and TRBJ1-3): EADIYQTPRYLVIGTGKKITLECSQTMGHDKMYWYQQDPGMELHLIHYSYGVNSTEKGDLSSESTVSRIRTEHFPLTLESARPSHTSQYLCASSGVRGQGANTIYFGEGSWLTVV.

The chain recombines TRBV7-8 with TRBJ2-1; 11 nucleotides match TRBD2. CDR1 and CDR2 from the germline V gene are SGHVS and FQNEAQ. This CDR3 has 15 amino acids. V shed 5 bases, J shed 8 bases, and the junction held 8 bases outside the gene matches. The CDR3, as DNA: TGTGCCAGCAGCCCTACTAGCGGGAGAAGCTATGAGCAGTTCTTC. This translates into CASSPTSGRSYEQFF.

This clone was counted once. CDR3 region: CASSLGTSSGNTIYF. DNA of the CDR3: TGTGCCAGCAGCTTGGGCACTTCCTCTGGAAACACCATATATTTT. This chain joins TRBV11-3 and TRBJ1-3; unclear D gene. Trimming removed 3 bases at V and 0 bases at J, with 9 bases between. CDR1 SGHNT and CDR2 YENEEA come from the germline V gene. There are 15 residues in the CDR3. Looking up the rest from reference TRBV11-3 and TRBJ1-3 gives the full variable domain: EAGVVQSPRYKIIEKKQPVAFWCNPISGHNTLYWYLQNLGQGPELLIRYENEEAVDDSQLPKDRFSAERLKGVDSTLKIQPAELGDSAVYLCASSLGTSSGNTIYFGEGSWLTVV.

The rearrangement links TRBV5-1 to TRBJ1-6, with 8 bases aligning to TRBD1. The CDR3 has 14 residues. The germline V gene has CDR1 SGHRS and CDR2 YFSETQ. Losses at the gene ends were 5 bases for V and 6 bases for J; bases not matched to a gene: 4. As DNA, the CDR3 is TGCGCCAGCAGTCAGGGACAGGTTAATTCACCCCTCCACTTT. Encoded protein: CASSQGQVNSPLHF.

The gene calls are TRBV6-6 and TRBJ2-4, with 8 positions matching TRBD1. The CDR3 is 17 amino acids. The V gene end was trimmed by 5 bases and the J gene end by 3 bases; junction bases not matched to a gene: 12. Germline V gene data show CDR1 as MNHNY and CDR2 as SVGAGI (reference sequence). The CDR3 reads CASSRLPGGLDKNIQYF. The CDR3 DNA reads TGTGCCAGCAGTCGCCTGCCAGGGGGCTTAGACAAAAACATTCAGTACTTC.

The chain combines TRBV9 with TRBJ1-4; 7 nucleotides agree with TRBD1. Germline-derived CDR1 and CDR2 are SGDLS and YYNGEE. CDR3 length: 15 residues. Trimming cost V 4 bases and J 5 bases; bases outside gene matches: 8. The CDR3 here is CASSPTGTVNEKLFF. DNA of the CDR3: TGTGCCAGCAGCCCCACCGGGACAGTGAATGAAAAACTGTTTTTT. Combining the CDR3 with reference TRBV9 and TRBJ1-4 gives the whole variable domain DSGVTQTPKHLITATGQRVTLRCSPRSGDLSVYWYQQSLDQGLQFLIQYYNGEERAKGNILERFSAQQFPDLHSELNLSSLELGDSALYFCASSPTGTVNEKLFFGSGTQLSVL.

The rearrangement uses TRBV5-4 and TRBJ2-3; TRBD2 matches at 7 bases. Germline CDR1 is SGHNT and CDR2 is YYREEE (reference sequence). CDR3 length: 15 amino acids. V shed 7 bases and J 5 bases; nucleotides not matched to a gene: 13. The CDR3 region is CASFPWAGALDTQYF. The CDR3, as DNA: TGTGCCAGCTTCCCCTGGGCGGGAGCTCTAGATACGCAGTATTTT.

In nucleotides, the CDR3 is TGCGCCAGCAGACAGGGGTTGAATGAAAAACTGTTTTTT. This codes for CASRQGLNEKLFF. The chain uses TRBV5-1 and TRBJ1-4, with TRBD1 identical over 7 bases. The CDR3 extends over 13 amino acids. The V gene end was trimmed by 5 bases and the J gene end by 5 bases; junction bases not matched to a gene: 3. The germline V gene encodes CDR1 SGHRS and CDR2 YFSETQ.

The genes are TRBV30 and TRBJ1-3, with no clear D. The V end lost 0 bases, the J end lost 0 bases, and 6 bases lay between the germline ends. This CDR3 contains 14 residues. Germline values: CDR1 GTSNPN, CDR2 SVGIG (reference sequence). The CDR3 reads CAWSVSSSGNTIYF. The CDR3 DNA reads as TGTGCCTGGAGTGTATCCAGCTCTGGAAACACCATATATTTT.

This clone occurred a few times. The chain combines TRBV4-3 with TRBJ1-3, with 9 bases matching TRBD1. The CDR3 contains 15 residues. The ends lost 3 bases at V and 9 bases at J; junction bases unmatched: 9. Germline V gives CDR1 LGHNA, CDR2 YSLEER. The CDR3 spells CASSQADRGSSTIYF. CDR3 coding DNA: TGCGCCAGCAGCCAGGCTGACAGGGGGTCTAGCACCATATATTTT.

The chain carries TRBV5-1 and TRBJ2-1; 7 nucleotides match TRBD1. CDR1 SGHRS and CDR2 YFSETQ come from the germline V gene. V shed 4 bases and J 4 bases; nucleotides not matched to a gene: 8. The CDR3 covers 15 residues. For the CDR3, the DNA is TGCGCCAGCAGCCCCGGGACAGTTTCATACAATGAGCAGTTCTTC. This encodes CASSPGTVSYNEQFF.

The chain combines TRBV6-5 with TRBJ2-1; TRBD2 aligns across 7 bases. Losses at the gene ends were 6 bases for V and 8 bases for J; bases not matched to a gene: 7. This CDR3 is 13 amino acids long. Germline values: CDR1 MNHEY, CDR2 SVGAGI. The CDR3 DNA reads TGTGCCAGCAGCGCGGGAGTGGTTGATGAGCAGTTCTTC. Translation gives CASSAGVVDEQFF.